Reported below is one T cell receptor beta chain. The method was immunoSEQ multiplex PCR; TCRdb's version includes in-frame clones alone and lacks a portion of them. The table shows around 150,000 clones, with about 88% occurring only once. This specimen belongs to a study of cytomegalovirus exposure and HLA in healthy donors. Background on the study: The 130 or so validation repertoires were reported in a later analysis to have been generated on the same platform as the roughly 630 first-cohort repertoires.

The validation cohort, a group of around 130 subjects, included the donors and was separate from the approximately 650-subject first cohort. Germline assignment: CDR1 MNHNS and CDR2 SASEGT. CDR3 size: 17 residues. Unmatched junction bases numbered 11, after V lost 1 base and J lost 8 bases. The sequenced material came from PBMCs. This receptor was identified in a woman younger than 35 in good health and CMV-seropositive. The chain couples TRBV6-1 to TRBJ2-1; the match to TRBD1 covers 10 bases. The CDR3 sequence is CASSEDSIDRGRDEQFF. In nucleotides, the CDR3 is TGTGCCAGCAGTGAAGACTCAATTGACAGGGGGCGAGATGAGCAGTTCTTC.